The sequence of this TCR beta chain was determined in a study of response to subunit inactivated influenza vaccine. TCRdb re-called the RT-PCR reads through MiXCR, storing one row per CDR3 protein. The sample has hundreds of thousands of distinct CDR3 sequences; about 25% are singletons. CDR1 DFQATT and CDR2 SNEGSKA come from the germline V gene (reference sequence). The CDR3 runs 15 residues. J gave up 0 bases and V 6 bases, and 8 bases lay outside the gene matches. The sequencing here drew on CD4+ T cells sorted from PBMCs, taken roughly 5 days after vaccination. The chain joins TRBV20-1 to TRBJ2-7, with TRBD2 identical over 10 bases. This clonotype originated in a middle-aged man who received an inactivated influenza vaccine. The CDR3 DNA reads as TGCAGTGCAAACCACGCTAGCGGGAGCTCCTACGAGCAGTACTTC. It is translated as CSANHASGSSYEQYF.